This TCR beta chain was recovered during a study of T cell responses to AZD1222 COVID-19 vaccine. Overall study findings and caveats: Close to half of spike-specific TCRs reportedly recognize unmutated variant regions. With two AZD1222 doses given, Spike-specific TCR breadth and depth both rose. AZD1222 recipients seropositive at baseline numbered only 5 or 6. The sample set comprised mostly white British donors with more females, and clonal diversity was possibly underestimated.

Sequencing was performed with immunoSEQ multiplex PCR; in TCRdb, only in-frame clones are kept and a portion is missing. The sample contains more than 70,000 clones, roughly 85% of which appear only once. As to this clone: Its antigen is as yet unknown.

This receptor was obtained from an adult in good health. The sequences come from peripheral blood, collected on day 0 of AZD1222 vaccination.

As DNA, the CDR3 is TGTGCCAGCAGCCAACACTTACAGGGGGCTGAAGCTTTCTTT. Its translation is CASSQHLQGAEAFF. The gene calls are TRBV14 and TRBJ1-1, with 8 bases lining up with TRBD1. The CDR3 loop spans 14 amino acids. The ends lost 2 bases at V and 6 bases at J; junction bases unmatched: 5. Germline CDR1 SGHDN, CDR2 FVKESK. Full variable domain (rest looked up from reference TRBV14 and TRBJ1-1): EAGVTQFPSHSVIEKGQTVTLRCDPISGHDNLYWYRRVMGKEIKFLLHFVKESKQDESGMPNNRFLAERTGGTYSTLKVQPAELEDSGVYFCASSQHLQGAEAFFGQGTRLTVV.